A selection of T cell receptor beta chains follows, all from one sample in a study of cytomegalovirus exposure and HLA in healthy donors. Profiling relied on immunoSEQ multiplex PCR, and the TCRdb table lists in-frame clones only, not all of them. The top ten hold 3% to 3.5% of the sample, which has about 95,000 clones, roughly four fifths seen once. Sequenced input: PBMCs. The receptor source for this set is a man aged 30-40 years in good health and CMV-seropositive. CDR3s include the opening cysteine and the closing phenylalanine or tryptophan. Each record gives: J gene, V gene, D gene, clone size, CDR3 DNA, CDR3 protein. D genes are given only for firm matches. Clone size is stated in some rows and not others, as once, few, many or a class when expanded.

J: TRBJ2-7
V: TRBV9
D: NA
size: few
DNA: TGTGCCAGCAGCGTAGAGGACGGACGGGACTACGAGCAGTACTTC
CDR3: CASSVEDGRDYEQYF

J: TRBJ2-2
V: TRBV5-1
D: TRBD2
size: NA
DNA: TGCGCCAGCAGCGCTACTAGCGGGAGCGCGAACACCGGGGAGCTGTTTTTT
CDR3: CASSATSGSANTGELFF

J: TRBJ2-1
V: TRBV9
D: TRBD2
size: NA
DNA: TGTGCCAGCAGCCCCTGGACTAGCGGGAGGTCAAATGAGCAGTTCTTC
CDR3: CASSPWTSGRSNEQFF

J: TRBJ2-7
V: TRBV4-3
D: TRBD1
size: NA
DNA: TGCGCCAGCAGCCAAGAGGCTAGGGGGCCCTACGAGCAGTACTTC
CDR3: CASSQEARGPYEQYF

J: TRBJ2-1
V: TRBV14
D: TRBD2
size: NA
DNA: TGTGCCAGCAGCCAATCGTGGGGACTAGCAAATGAGCAGTTCTTC
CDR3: CASSQSWGLANEQFF

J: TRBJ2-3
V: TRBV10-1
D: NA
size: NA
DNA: TGCGCCAGCAGTGAAACAGGTAGCACAGATACGCAGTATTTT
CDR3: CASSETGSTDTQYF

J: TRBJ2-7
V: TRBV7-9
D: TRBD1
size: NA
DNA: TGTGCCAGCAGCTTAGGCAGGGACAGGGGGACACTCGACGAGCAGTACTTC
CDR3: CASSLGRDRGTLDEQYF

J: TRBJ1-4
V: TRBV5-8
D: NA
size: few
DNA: TGTGCCAGCAGCATCGGACAGTCAACTAATGAAAAACTGTTTTTT
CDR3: CASSIGQSTNEKLFF

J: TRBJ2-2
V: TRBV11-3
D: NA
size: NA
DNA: TGTGCCAGCAGCTTATCAGGGATTATAGACGGGGAGCTGTTTTTT
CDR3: CASSLSGIIDGELFF

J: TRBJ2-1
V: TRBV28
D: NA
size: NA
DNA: TGTGCCAGCAGTTCAGGGCTGGGTGAGCAGTTCTTC
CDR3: CASSSGLGEQFF

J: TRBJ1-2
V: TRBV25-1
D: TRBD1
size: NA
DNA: TGTGCCAGCAGTGGGGGACAGTTATATGGCTACACCTTC
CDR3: CASSGGQLYGYTF

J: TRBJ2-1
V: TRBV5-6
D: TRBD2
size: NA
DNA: TGTGCCAGCAGAGTTGGACTAGCGGGGGGAAACAATGAGCAGTTCTTC
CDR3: CASRVGLAGGNNEQFF

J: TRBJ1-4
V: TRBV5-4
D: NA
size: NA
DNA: TGTGCCAGCAGCTTAGGAGGAAGAACTAATGAAAAACTGTTTTTT
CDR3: CASSLGGRTNEKLFF

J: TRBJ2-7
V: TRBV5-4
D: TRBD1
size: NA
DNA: TGTGCCAGCAGCCGGGACAGCCGATCCTACGAGCAGTACTTC
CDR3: CASSRDSRSYEQYF

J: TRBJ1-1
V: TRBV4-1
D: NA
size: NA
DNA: TGCGCCAGCAGCCCCCTTAGTGGCACTGAAGCTTTCTTT
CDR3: CASSPLSGTEAFF

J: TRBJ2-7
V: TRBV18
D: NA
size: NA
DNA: TGTGCCAGCTCACCAGGGCCACCGAGCTCCTACGAGCAGTACTTC
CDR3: CASSPGPPSSYEQYF

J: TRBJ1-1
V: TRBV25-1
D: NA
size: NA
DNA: TGTGCCAGCAGTGAATCTCCCACTGAAGCTTTCTTT
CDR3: CASSESPTEAFF

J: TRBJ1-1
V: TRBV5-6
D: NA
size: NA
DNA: TGTGCCAGCAGCTTGCTCACAGGACCGAACACTGAAGCTTTCTTT
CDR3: CASSLLTGPNTEAFF

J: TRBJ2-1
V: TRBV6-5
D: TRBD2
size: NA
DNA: TGTGCCAGCAGTCCAAGCGGGAGCTCCTACAATGAGCAGTTCTTC
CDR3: CASSPSGSSYNEQFF

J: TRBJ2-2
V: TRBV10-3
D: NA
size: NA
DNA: TGTGCCATCAGTGAGTCCTCAACAGGGAACACCGGGGAGCTGTTTTTT
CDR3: CAISESSTGNTGELFF

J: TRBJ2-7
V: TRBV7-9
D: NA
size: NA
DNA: TGTGCCAGCGGGTTGATGGAGGGTAGCTCCTACGAGCAGTACTTC
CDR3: CASGLMEGSSYEQYF

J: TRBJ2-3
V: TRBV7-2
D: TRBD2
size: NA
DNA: TGTGCCAGCAGCCCCCCCGGACTAGCGGGAGGGACAGATACGCAGTATTTT
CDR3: CASSPPGLAGGTDTQYF

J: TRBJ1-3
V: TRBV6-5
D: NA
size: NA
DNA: TGTGCCAGCAGCCCAGGTGGAAACACCATATATTTT
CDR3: CASSPGGNTIYF

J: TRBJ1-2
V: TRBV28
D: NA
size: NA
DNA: TGTGCCAGCAGTCCACATCGGCAGGGTAACTATGGCTACACCTTC
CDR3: CASSPHRQGNYGYTF

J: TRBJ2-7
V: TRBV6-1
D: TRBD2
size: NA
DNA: TGTGCCAGCAGGGCGGGACTACCGTACGAGCAGTACTTC
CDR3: CASRAGLPYEQYF

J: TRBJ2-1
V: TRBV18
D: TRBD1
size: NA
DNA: TGTGCCAGCTCACCCCCGGGACAGGGGGCTAGCAATGAGCAGTTCTTC
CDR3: CASSPPGQGASNEQFF

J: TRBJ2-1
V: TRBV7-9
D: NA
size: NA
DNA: TGTGCCAGCAGCTTAAAGATAGCGGAGGGGAATGAGCAGTTCTTC
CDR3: CASSLKIAEGNEQFF

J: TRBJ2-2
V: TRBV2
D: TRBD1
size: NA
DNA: TGTGCCACCGCAGGGGGACGGGACGGGGAGCTGTTTTTT
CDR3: CATAGGRDGELFF

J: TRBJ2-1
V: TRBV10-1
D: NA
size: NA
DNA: TGCGCCAGCAGTGAAACTAGTCCTCGGTGGCGATATGAGCAGTTCTTC
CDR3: CASSETSPRWRYEQFF